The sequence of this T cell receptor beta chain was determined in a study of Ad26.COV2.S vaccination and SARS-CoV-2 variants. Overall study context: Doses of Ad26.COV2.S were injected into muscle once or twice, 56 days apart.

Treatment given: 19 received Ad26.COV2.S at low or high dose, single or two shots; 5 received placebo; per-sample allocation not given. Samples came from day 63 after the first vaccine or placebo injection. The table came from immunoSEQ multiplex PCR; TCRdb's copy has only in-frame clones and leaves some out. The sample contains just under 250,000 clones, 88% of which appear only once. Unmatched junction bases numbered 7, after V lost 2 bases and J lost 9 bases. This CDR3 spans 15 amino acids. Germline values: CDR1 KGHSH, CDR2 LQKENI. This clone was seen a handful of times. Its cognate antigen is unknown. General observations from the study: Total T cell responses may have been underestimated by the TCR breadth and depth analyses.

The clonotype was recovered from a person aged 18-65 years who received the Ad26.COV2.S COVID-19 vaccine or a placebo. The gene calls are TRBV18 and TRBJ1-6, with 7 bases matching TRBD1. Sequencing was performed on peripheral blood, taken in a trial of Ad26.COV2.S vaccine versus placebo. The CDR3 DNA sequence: TGTGCCAGCTCACCAAAGGAGGGGGCGGGTTCACCCCTCCACTTT. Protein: CASSPKEGAGSPLHF.